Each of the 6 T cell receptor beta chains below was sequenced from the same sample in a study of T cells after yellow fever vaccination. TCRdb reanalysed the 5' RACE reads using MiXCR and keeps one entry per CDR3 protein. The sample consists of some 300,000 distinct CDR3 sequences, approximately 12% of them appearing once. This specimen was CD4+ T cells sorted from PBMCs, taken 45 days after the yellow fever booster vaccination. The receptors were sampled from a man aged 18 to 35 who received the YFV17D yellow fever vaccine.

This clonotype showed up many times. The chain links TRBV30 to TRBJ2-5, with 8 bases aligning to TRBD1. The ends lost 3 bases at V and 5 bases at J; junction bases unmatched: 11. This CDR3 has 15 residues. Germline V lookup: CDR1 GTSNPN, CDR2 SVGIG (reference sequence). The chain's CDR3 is CAWRETGAMVETQYF. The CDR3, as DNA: TGTGCCTGGAGGGAGACAGGGGCTATGGTGGAGACCCAGTACTTC.

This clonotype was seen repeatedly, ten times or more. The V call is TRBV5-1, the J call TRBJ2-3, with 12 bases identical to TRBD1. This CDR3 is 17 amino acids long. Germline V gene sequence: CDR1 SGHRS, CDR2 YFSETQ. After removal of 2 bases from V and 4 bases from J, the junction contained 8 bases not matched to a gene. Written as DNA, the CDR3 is TGCGCCAGCAGCTTACAACCGGGACAGGGGGCGGCAGATACGCAGTATTTT. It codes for CASSLQPGQGAADTQYF.

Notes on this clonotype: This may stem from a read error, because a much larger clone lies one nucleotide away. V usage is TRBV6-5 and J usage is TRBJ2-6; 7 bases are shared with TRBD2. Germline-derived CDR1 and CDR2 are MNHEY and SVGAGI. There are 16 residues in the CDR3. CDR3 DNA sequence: TGTGCCAGGAGTTACGGGGAGGGCTCTGGGGCCAACGTCCTGACTTTC. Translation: CARSYGEGSGANVLTF.

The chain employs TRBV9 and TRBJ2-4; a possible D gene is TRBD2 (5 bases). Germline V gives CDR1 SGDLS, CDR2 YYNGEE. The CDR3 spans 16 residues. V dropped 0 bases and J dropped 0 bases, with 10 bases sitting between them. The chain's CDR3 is CASSVGGYLAKNIQYF. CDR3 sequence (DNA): TGTGCCAGCAGCGTAGGCGGGTATCTAGCCAAAAACATTCAGTACTTC. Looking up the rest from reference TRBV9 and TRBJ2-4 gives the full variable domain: DSGVTQTPKHLITATGQRVTLRCSPRSGDLSVYWYQQSLDQGLQFLIQYYNGEERAKGNILERFSAQQFPDLHSELNLSSLELGDSALYFCASSVGGYLAKNIQYFGAGTRLSVL.

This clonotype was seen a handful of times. CDR3 sequence: CASSLAGGTGTGELFF. The CDR3 DNA follows: TGTGCCAGCAGCTTAGCAGGGGGAACAGGGACCGGGGAGCTGTTTTTT. The V and J genes are TRBV7-8 and TRBJ2-2; tentatively, D is TRBD1 (6 bases). This CDR3 is 16 amino acids long. Germline CDR1 and CDR2: SGHVS and FQNEAQ. Trimming left V 0 bases short and J 5 bases short, with 13 bases between.

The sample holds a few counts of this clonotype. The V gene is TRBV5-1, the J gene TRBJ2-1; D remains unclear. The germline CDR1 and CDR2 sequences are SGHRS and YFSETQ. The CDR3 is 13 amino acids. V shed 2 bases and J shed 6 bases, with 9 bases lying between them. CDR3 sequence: CASSFSGINEQFF. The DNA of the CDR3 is TGCGCCAGCAGCTTCAGTGGCATCAATGAGCAGTTCTTC. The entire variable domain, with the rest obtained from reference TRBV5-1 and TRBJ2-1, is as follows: KAGVTQTPRYLIKTRGQQVTLSCSPISGHRSVSWYQQTPGQGLQFLFEYFSETQRNKGNFPGRFSGRQFSNSRSEMNVSTLELGDSALYLCASSFSGINEQFFGPGTRLTVL.